This TCR beta chain was identified in a study of T cells after yellow fever vaccination. Overall study findings and caveats: Though weaker, the secondary response peaked faster, on day 5 versus 15.

As to this clonotype: Antigen specificity is unknown.

CDR3 size: 16 residues. V gave up 4 bases and J gave up 0 bases, with 14 bases separating them. CDR1 and CDR2 from the germline V gene are KGHDR and SFDVKD. Each CDR3 protein is one row after TCRdb ran MiXCR on the 5' RACE reads. The repertoire holds under 400,000 distinct CDR3 sequences, with approximately 13% as singletons. The TCR sequence derives from a man between 18 and 35 years old who received the YFV17D yellow fever vaccine. The sample here was CD4+ T cells sorted from PBMCs, taken 15 days after the yellow fever booster vaccination. The chain uses TRBV24-1 and TRBJ1-2, with a possible D match to TRBD1 (6 bases). The chain's CDR3 is CATSDSDRRANYGYTF. CDR3 nucleotides: TGTGCCACCAGTGACTCTGACAGGAGAGCTAACTATGGCTACACCTTC.